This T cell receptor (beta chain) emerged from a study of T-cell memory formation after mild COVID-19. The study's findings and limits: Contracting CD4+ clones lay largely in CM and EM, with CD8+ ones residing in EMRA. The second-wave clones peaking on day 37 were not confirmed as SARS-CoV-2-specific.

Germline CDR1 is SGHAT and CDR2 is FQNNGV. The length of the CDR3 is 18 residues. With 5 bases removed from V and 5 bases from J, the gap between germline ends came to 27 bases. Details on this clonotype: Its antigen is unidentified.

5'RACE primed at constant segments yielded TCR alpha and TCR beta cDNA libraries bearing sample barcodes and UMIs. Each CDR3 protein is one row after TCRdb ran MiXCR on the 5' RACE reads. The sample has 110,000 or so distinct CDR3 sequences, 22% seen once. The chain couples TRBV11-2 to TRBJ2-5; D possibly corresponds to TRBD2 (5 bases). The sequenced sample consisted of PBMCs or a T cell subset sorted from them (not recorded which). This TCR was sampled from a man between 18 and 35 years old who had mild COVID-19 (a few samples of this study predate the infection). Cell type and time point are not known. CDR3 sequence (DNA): TGTGCCAGCAGCCGGGCTGGGCGGACCATGCCGGGGTGGGAGACCCAGTACTTC. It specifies CASSRAGRTMPGWETQYF.